What follows are 13 T cell receptor beta chains derived from one specimen sequenced in a study of cytomegalovirus exposure and HLA in healthy donors. The assay was immunoSEQ multiplex PCR, and TCRdb's table has in-frame clones only and misses some. This sample has 180,000 or so clones, with more than 75% found just once. Material: PBMCs. The receptors originated from a woman under 40 in good health and CMV-seronegative.

V gene TRBV7-9 combines with J gene TRBJ1-2; 8 bases map to TRBD1. Looked up from germline, CDR1 is SEHNR and CDR2 is FQNEAQ (reference sequence). The CDR3 contains 13 residues. The V segment lost 3 bases and the J segment 5 bases; nucleotides outside the gene matches: 2. Here the CDR3 reads CASSFRGPYGYTF. DNA for the CDR3: TGTGCCAGCAGCTTCAGGGGGCCGTATGGCTACACCTTC. Filled out from reference TRBV7-9 and TRBJ1-2, the complete variable domain reads DTGVSQNPRHKITKRGQNVTFRCDPISEHNRLYWYRQTLGQGPEFLTYFQNEAQLEKSRLLSDRFSAERPKGSFSTLEIQRTEQGDSAMYLCASSFRGPYGYTFGSGTRLTVV.

The gene calls are TRBV4-1 and TRBJ1-1; possible D gene TRBD1, 6 bases. The CDR3 loop spans 15 amino acids. V dropped 0 bases and J dropped 7 bases, with 15 bases sitting between them. In germline, CDR1 is MGHRA, CDR2 YSYEKL. This CDR3 reads CASSQDTTTGGEAFF. The CDR3 coding sequence is TGCGCCAGCAGCCAAGATACAACGACAGGTGGTGAAGCTTTCTTT.

The chain links TRBV7-8 to TRBJ1-5; the D gene is possibly TRBD1 (6 bases). The CDR3 is made up of 17 amino acids. Trimming removed 2 bases at V and 4 bases at J, with 18 bases between. Germline CDR1 is SGHVS and CDR2 is FQNEAQ. This chain's CDR3 is CASSLRGAGRGNQPQHF. CDR3 bases: TGTGCCAGCAGCTTACGTGGTGCAGGGAGGGGGAATCAGCCCCAGCATTTT. The full variable domain, with the rest looked up from reference TRBV7-8 and TRBJ1-5, is GAGVSQSPRYKVAKRGQDVALRCDPISGHVSLFWYQQALGQGPEFLTYFQNEAQLDKSGLPSDRFFAERPEGSVSTLKIQRTQQEDSAVYLCASSLRGAGRGNQPQHFGDGTRLSIL.

The rearrangement uses TRBV2 and TRBJ2-2, with TRBD1 matching 7 bases. The germline V gene has CDR1 SNHLY and CDR2 FYNNEI. CDR3 length equals 15 residues. Trimming cost V 7 bases and J 3 bases; bases outside gene matches: 8. The CDR3 sequence is CASTPGQFYTGELFF. CDR3 DNA sequence: TGTGCCAGCACCCCGGGACAGTTCTACACCGGGGAGCTGTTTTTT. The full variable domain, its missing parts supplied by reference TRBV2 and TRBJ2-2, is EPEVTQTPSHQVTQMGQEVILRCVPISNHLYFYWYRQILGQKVEFLVSFYNNEISEKSEIFDDQFSVERPDGSNFTLKIRSTKLEDSAMYFCASTPGQFYTGELFFGEGSRLTVL.

This clone appeared once. J is TRBJ1-4 and V is TRBV5-6; no firm D call. V dropped 4 bases and J dropped 8 bases, with 12 bases sitting between them. Germline CDR1 is SGHDT and CDR2 is YYEEEE. The CDR3 runs to 13 residues. Here the CDR3 DNA reads TGTGCCAGCAGCCCGGCGGGTGACGAAAAACTGTTTTTT. This gives the protein CASSPAGDEKLFF.

J is TRBJ2-7 and V is TRBV11-2; D possibly corresponds to TRBD1 (5 bases). CDR3 length equals 18 residues. Germline V gene data show CDR1 as SGHAT and CDR2 as FQNNGV. V lost 1 base, J lost 1 base, and 20 bases lay in between. This chain's CDR3 is CASSLAGVAFGHSYEQYF. CDR3 bases: TGTGCCAGCAGCTTAGCAGGTGTGGCATTTGGACATTCCTACGAGCAGTACTTC.

This clone was seen more than once but under ten times. The gene calls are TRBV13 and TRBJ2-7, with 10 positions matching TRBD2. Trimming at V came to 5 bases and at J to 3 bases, leaving 4 bases not matched to a gene. The germline V gene has CDR1 PRHDT and CDR2 FYEKMQ (reference sequence). The CDR3 extends over 14 amino acids. DNA of the CDR3: TGTGCCAGCAGCCCTTCTAGCGGGGGCTACGAGCAGTACTTC. Encoded protein: CASSPSSGGYEQYF.

This clone was seen a single time. As DNA, the CDR3 is TGTGCCTGGAGTCGGGGCACAGATACGCAGTATTTT. It codes for CAWSRGTDTQYF. The J gene is TRBJ2-3, the V gene TRBV30, with D unresolved. Germline V CDR1 and CDR2: GTSNPN, SVGIG (reference sequence). This CDR3 is 12 amino acids long. Trimming stripped 2 bases from V and 1 base from J, with 4 bases between. Supplemented by reference TRBV30 and TRBJ2-3, the full variable domain reads SQTIHQWPATLVQPVGSPLSLECTVEGTSNPNLYWYRQAAGRGLQLLFYSVGIGQISSEVPQNLSASRPQDRQFILSSKKLLLSDSGFYLCAWSRGTDTQYFGPGTRLTVL.

The genes are TRBV18 and TRBJ2-1, with 7 bases lining up with TRBD1. CDR1 is KGHSH and CDR2 is LQKENI in the germline V gene. The V gene end was trimmed by 6 bases and the J gene end by 6 bases; junction bases not matched to a gene: 8. CDR3 length: 14 residues. CDR3 sequence: CASSRDRAGNEQFF. In DNA, the CDR3 is TGTGCCAGCTCGCGCGACAGGGCAGGCAATGAGCAGTTCTTC.

This clone was observed a single time. V gene TRBV5-4 combines with J gene TRBJ2-3, with 16 bases fitting TRBD2. V shed 4 bases and J 4 bases; nucleotides not matched to a gene: 12. The CDR3 is 19 residues long. Germline V lookup: CDR1 SGHNT, CDR2 YYREEE (reference sequence). The CDR3: CASSPVTGTSGGAADTQYF. The DNA of the CDR3 is TGTGCCAGCAGCCCCGTGACCGGGACTAGCGGGGGGGCCGCAGATACGCAGTATTTT.

This chain joins TRBV29-1 and TRBJ2-3; 7 positions agree with TRBD1. Germline V gene lookup returns CDR1 SQVTM and CDR2 ANQGSEA. Unmatched junction bases numbered 8, after V lost 3 bases and J lost 2 bases. This CDR3 contains 15 residues. CDR3 loop: CSVDGQGVATDTQYF. CDR3 bases: TGCAGCGTTGATGGGCAGGGGGTGGCCACAGATACGCAGTATTTT.

The chain is built from TRBV13 and TRBJ1-1, with D uncertain. Germline loops: CDR1 PRHDT, CDR2 FYEKMQ (reference sequence). This CDR3 has 13 amino acids. V lost 5 bases and J lost 4, with 11 bases in between. CDR3 sequence reads: CASSPRVATEAFF. The CDR3 DNA follows: TGTGCCAGCAGCCCTCGGGTCGCCACTGAAGCTTTCTTT.

The gene calls are TRBV2 and TRBJ2-7, with D maybe TRBD1 (6 bases). Trimming left V 7 bases short and J 4 bases short, with 17 bases between. The CDR3 extends over 14 amino acids. The germline CDR1 and CDR2 sequences are SNHLY and FYNNEI. The CDR3 DNA sequence: TGTGCCAGCATTGTACCAGGGGTGAGGTACGAGCAGTACTTC. This codes for CASIVPGVRYEQYF.